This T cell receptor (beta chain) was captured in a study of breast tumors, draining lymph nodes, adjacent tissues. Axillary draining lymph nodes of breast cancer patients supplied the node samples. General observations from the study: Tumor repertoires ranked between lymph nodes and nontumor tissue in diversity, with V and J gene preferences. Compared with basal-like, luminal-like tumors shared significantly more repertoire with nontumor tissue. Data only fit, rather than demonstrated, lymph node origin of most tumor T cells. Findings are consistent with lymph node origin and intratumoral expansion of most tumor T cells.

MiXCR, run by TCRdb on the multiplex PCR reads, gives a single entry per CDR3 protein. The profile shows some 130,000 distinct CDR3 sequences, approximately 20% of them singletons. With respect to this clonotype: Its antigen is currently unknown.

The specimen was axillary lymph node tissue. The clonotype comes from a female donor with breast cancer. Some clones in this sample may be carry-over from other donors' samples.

CDR3 residues: CASSMDRGETQYF. CDR3 bases: TGTGCCAGTAGTATGGACAGGGGAGAGACCCAGTACTTC. The gene calls are TRBV19 and TRBJ2-5; TRBD1 matches at 9 bases. The CDR3 spans 13 residues. Germline assignment: CDR1 LNHDA and CDR2 SQIVND (reference sequence). Trimming at V came to 3 bases and at J to 4 bases, leaving 0 bases not matched to a gene.